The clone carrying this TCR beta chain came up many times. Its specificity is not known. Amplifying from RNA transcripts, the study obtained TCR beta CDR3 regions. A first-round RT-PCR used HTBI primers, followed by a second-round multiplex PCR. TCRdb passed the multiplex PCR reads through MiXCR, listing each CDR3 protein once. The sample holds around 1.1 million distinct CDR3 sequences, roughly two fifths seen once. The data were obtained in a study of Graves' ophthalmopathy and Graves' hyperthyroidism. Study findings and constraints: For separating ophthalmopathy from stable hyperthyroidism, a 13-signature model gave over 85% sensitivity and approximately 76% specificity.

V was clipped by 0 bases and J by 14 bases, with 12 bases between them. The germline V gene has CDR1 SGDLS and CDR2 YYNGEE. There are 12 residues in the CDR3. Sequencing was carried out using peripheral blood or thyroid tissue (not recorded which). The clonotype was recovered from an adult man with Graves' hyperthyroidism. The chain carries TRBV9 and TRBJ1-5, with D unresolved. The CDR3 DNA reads TGTGCCAGCAGCGTAGAGATAAGGTCCGAGCATTTT. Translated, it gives CASSVEIRSEHF.